This T cell receptor beta chain was identified during a study of OX40 agonist ivuxolimab in advanced cancers. Looking at the study overall: Prior checkpoint blockade (anti-PD-1, anti-PD-L1 or anti-CTLA-4) was permitted; roughly 40% had it.

A word on this clone: What it binds is unknown.

This CDR3 spans 13 amino acids. V dropped 4 bases and J dropped 1 base, with 4 bases sitting between them. Looked up from germline, CDR1 is SEHNR and CDR2 is FQNEAQ (reference sequence). Points from the study as a whole: More expanded clones were found, on average, in CD8+ than in CD4+ T cells.

Sequencing was performed with immunoSEQ multiplex PCR; in TCRdb, only in-frame clones are kept and a portion is missing. The repertoire consists of over 100,000 clones, with about nine tenths occurring once and the leading ten covering 0.95% to 1.4%. The source material was CD4+ or CD8+ T cells sorted from blood, sampled in a trial of the OX40 agonist ivuxolimab. The clonotype was recovered from an adult with an advanced solid tumor such as melanoma, head and neck, liver or kidney cancer. The rearrangement links TRBV7-9 to TRBJ2-2; D uncertain. This chain's CDR3 is CASSSGNTGELFF. DNA of the CDR3: TGTGCCAGCAGCTCAGGGAACACCGGGGAGCTGTTTTTT.